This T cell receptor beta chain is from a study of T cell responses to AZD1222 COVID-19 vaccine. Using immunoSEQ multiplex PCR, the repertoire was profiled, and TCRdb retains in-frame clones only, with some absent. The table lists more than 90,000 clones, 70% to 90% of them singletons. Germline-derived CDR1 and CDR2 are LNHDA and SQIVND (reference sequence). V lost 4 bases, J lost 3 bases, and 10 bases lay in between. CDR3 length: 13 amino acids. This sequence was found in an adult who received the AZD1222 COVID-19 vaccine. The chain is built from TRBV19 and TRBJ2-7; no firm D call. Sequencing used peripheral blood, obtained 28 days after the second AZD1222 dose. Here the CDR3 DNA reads TGTGCCAGTAGTACGACGGCTTACTACGAGCAGTACTTC. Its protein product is CASSTTAYYEQYF.